These 26 T cell receptor beta chains originate from one sample sequenced in a study of blood T cell repertoires in COVID-19. Profiled with immunoSEQ multiplex PCR; TCRdb holds only in-frame clones, not every one. Among tens of thousands of clones listed, 87% were seen once. Sample: peripheral blood. These receptor sequences come from a man between 45 and 60 years old with active or convalescent COVID-19.

The chain has TRBV28 and TRBJ2-4; D perhaps matches TRBD2 (5 bases). The CDR3 consists of 16 residues. CDR1 and CDR2 from the germline V gene are MDHEN and SYDVKM. Trimming shortened V by 5 bases and J by 0 bases, and 14 bases separated the two germline ends. This CDR3 reads CASSPAGLLAKNIQYF. CDR3 nucleotide sequence: TGTGCCAGCAGTCCCGCAGGACTTCTAGCCAAAAACATTCAGTACTTC.

The gene calls are TRBV2 and TRBJ1-5, with a possible D match to TRBD1 (5 bases). This CDR3 is built from 14 residues. Trimming shortened V by 4 bases and J by 7 bases, and 14 bases separated the two germline ends. From germline, CDR1 is SNHLY and CDR2 FYNNEI. For the CDR3, the DNA is TGTGCCAGCAGTGGGGGGGGGATCGAGCAGCCCCAGCATTTT. This codes for CASSGGGIEQPQHF.

The chain couples TRBV27 to TRBJ1-1; TRBD1 aligns across 9 bases. CDR3 size: 15 residues. V lost 5 bases, J lost 4 bases, and 8 bases stayed unmatched. The germline CDR1 and CDR2 sequences are MNHEY and SMNVEV (reference sequence). CDR3 nucleotide sequence: TGTGCCAGCAGTCGGACAGGGGAAGAACTCACTGAAGCTTTCTTT. Protein product: CASSRTGEELTEAFF.

This clone was picked up a small number of times. This chain links TRBV5-1 with TRBJ2-3, with 7 bases identical to TRBD1. The germline gives CDR1 SGHRS, CDR2 YFSETQ. The CDR3 loop spans 15 amino acids. The J segment lost 6 bases and the V segment lost 1 base, leaving 8 bases of the junction unmatched. CDR3 residues: CASSLLSGGSDTQYF. The CDR3 nucleotides read TGCGCCAGCAGCTTGTTGTCAGGGGGATCGGATACGCAGTATTTT.

The CDR3 DNA reads as TGTGCCTGGAGTGGCAGGGTGTTCTCCGAGCAGTACTTC. Encoded protein: CAWSGRVFSEQYF. The chain joins TRBV30 to TRBJ2-7; tentatively, D is TRBD1 (5 bases). V lost 1 base and J lost 6, with 13 bases in between. Germline CDR1 is GTSNPN and CDR2 is SVGIG (reference sequence). This CDR3 comprises 13 residues.

This clone was detected once. The chain joins TRBV11-2 to TRBJ2-1, with D tentatively TRBD1 (5 bases). Germline loops: CDR1 SGHAT, CDR2 FQNNGV. The CDR3 is made up of 15 amino acids. V was cut by 1 base and J by 3 bases, with 10 bases left in between. The CDR3, as DNA: TGTGCCAGCAGCTTAGCGCAGGGTAACTACAATGAGCAGTTCTTC. Its protein is CASSLAQGNYNEQFF.

The J gene is TRBJ2-7, the V gene TRBV19, with a tentative D call TRBD2 (6 bases). The CDR3 length is 14 residues. Trimming cost V 5 bases and J 1 base, with 12 bases left between them. Germline lookup yields CDR1 LNHDA and CDR2 SQIVND (reference sequence). This chain's CDR3 is CASSPGTQSYEQYF. The DNA for the CDR3 is TGTGCCAGTAGTCCCGGGACTCAATCCTACGAGCAGTACTTC.

V is TRBV18 and J is TRBJ2-5; the match to TRBD1 covers 8 bases. Germline V gene sequence: CDR1 KGHSH, CDR2 LQKENI. Trimming cost V 1 base and J 7 bases; bases outside gene matches: 20. CDR3 length: 19 amino acids. CDR3 in amino acids: CASSPRGTGQRQREGTQYF. In DNA form, the CDR3 reads TGTGCCAGCTCACCACGGGGGACAGGTCAGAGACAAAGAGAGGGGACCCAGTACTTC.

The CDR3: CATSDTKGTGGSYNEQFF. CDR3 nucleotides: TGTGCCACCAGTGATACCAAGGGGACAGGGGGCTCCTACAATGAGCAGTTCTTC. The rearrangement joins TRBV24-1 to TRBJ2-1; 11 bases agree with TRBD1. CDR1 is KGHDR and CDR2 is SFDVKD in the germline V gene. This CDR3 contains 18 residues. The J segment lost 0 bases and the V segment lost 3 bases, leaving 6 bases of the junction unmatched.

This clone was detected once. The V and J genes are TRBV18 and TRBJ2-7; 8 positions agree with TRBD2. Unmatched junction bases numbered 1, after V lost 1 base and J lost 2 bases. This CDR3 contains 14 residues. Germline CDR1 is KGHSH and CDR2 is LQKENI. The CDR3 DNA reads as TGTGCCAGCTCACCACTAGCGGGAACCTACGAGCAGTACTTC. It translates to CASSPLAGTYEQYF. The entire variable domain, with the rest obtained from reference TRBV18 and TRBJ2-7, is as follows: NAGVMQNPRHLVRRRGQEARLRCSPMKGHSHVYWYRQLPEEGLKFMVYLQKENIIDESGMPKERFSAEFPKEGPSILRIQQVVRGDSAAYFCASSPLAGTYEQYFGPGTRLTVT.

J is TRBJ2-4 and V is TRBV19; 9 bases fit TRBD2. Germline trimming cut 3 bases from V and 6 bases from J; bases unmatched to any gene: 6. This CDR3 region has 15 residues. CDR1 and CDR2 from the germline V gene are LNHDA and SQIVND (reference sequence). The CDR3 here is CASSMGAGGLNIQYF. CDR3 bases: TGTGCCAGTAGTATGGGAGCGGGAGGCTTAAACATTCAGTACTTC. Combining the CDR3 with reference TRBV19 and TRBJ2-4 gives the whole variable domain DGGITQSPKYLFRKEGQNVTLSCEQNLNHDAMYWYRQDPGQGLRLIYYSQIVNDFQKGDIAEGYSVSREKKESFPLTVTSAQKNPTAFYLCASSMGAGGLNIQYFGAGTRLSVL.

This clone was seen a handful of times. The CDR3 sequence: CASSLIGTSGTDTQYF. The CDR3 region has the DNA TGTGCCAGCAGTTTAATCGGGACTAGCGGCACAGATACGCAGTATTTT. The gene calls are TRBV27 and TRBJ2-3, with 10 bases fitting TRBD2. This CDR3 is 16 amino acids long. V gave up 2 bases and J gave up 1 base; unmatched junction bases: 3. Germline values: CDR1 MNHEY, CDR2 SMNVEV (reference sequence).

This chain joins TRBV11-3 and TRBJ2-1; tentative D call: TRBD1 (6 bases). This CDR3 spans 16 amino acids. From germline, CDR1 is SGHNT and CDR2 YENEEA. V gave up 5 bases and J gave up 8 bases, with 22 bases separating them. Written as DNA, the CDR3 is TGTGCCAGCAGCCCAGCGCCGGGACATGGGTCCCATGAGCAGTTCTTC. Translating it yields CASSPAPGHGSHEQFF.

The CDR3 coding sequence is TGTGCCAGCAGCCAAGATGCGGGCAGCTCCTACAATGAGCAGTTCTTC. This translates into CASSQDAGSSYNEQFF. J is TRBJ2-1 and V is TRBV3-1 (or the pseudogene TRBV3-2); a weak D match, TRBD2 (5 bases). Trimming shortened V by 0 bases and J by 0 bases, and 9 bases separated the two germline ends. The CDR3 covers 16 residues. The germline V gene encodes CDR1 LGHDT and CDR2 YNNKEL (reference sequence).

As DNA, the CDR3 is TGTGCCAGCTCACCACCGGGACAGGGACTTTACGAGCAGTACTTC. Amino acid sequence: CASSPPGQGLYEQYF. This chain links TRBV18 with TRBJ2-7, with TRBD1 identical over 9 bases. CDR1 is KGHSH and CDR2 is LQKENI in the germline V gene. V lost 0 bases, J lost 4 bases, and 4 bases stayed unmatched. The CDR3 runs 15 residues.

V and J are TRBV7-2 and TRBJ2-5; possible D gene TRBD2, 6 bases. CDR1 and CDR2 from the germline V gene are SGHTA and FQGNSA. The CDR3 covers 15 residues. V shed 4 bases and J shed 2 bases, with 14 bases lying between them. The CDR3 DNA reads TGTGCCAGCAGCTATCGGGAGCCCTCACAAGAGACCCAGTACTTC. Translation: CASSYREPSQETQYF.

The rearrangement uses TRBV19 and TRBJ1-5, with D unresolved. This CDR3 region has 17 residues. Trimming stripped 6 bases from V and 3 bases from J, with 21 bases between. From germline, CDR1 is LNHDA and CDR2 SQIVND (reference sequence). Written as DNA, the CDR3 is TGTGCCAGTAGGGGGAGAGCCCGGACGGATACCAATCAGCCCCAGCATTTT. Translating gives CASRGRARTDTNQPQHF.

The rearrangement links TRBV10-3 to TRBJ2-5; the D gene is possibly TRBD2 (6 bases). This CDR3 contains 14 residues. The V end was cut by 4 bases, the J end by 1 base, with 10 bases between. CDR1 ENHRY and CDR2 SYGVKD come from the germline V gene. The CDR3 reads CAISAGLFQETQYF. The CDR3 bases are TGTGCCATCAGTGCGGGACTGTTCCAAGAGACCCAGTACTTC.

The chain combines TRBV27 with TRBJ2-1; D uncertain. The ends were cut back, 6 bases at V and 7 bases at J, with 7 bases in the middle. The CDR3 runs 11 residues. Germline CDR1 reads MNHEY; CDR2 reads SMNVEV (reference sequence). The CDR3: CASRPRNEQFF. CDR3 DNA sequence: TGTGCCAGCAGGCCTCGGAATGAGCAGTTCTTC.

This clone was picked up a small number of times. The chain is built from TRBV5-1 and TRBJ1-3; D uncertain. V lost 0 bases and J 0 bases, leaving 4 bases between the germline ends. Germline CDR1 is SGHRS and CDR2 is YFSETQ. The CDR3 spans 14 residues. The CDR3 region has the DNA TGCGCCAGCAGCTTGGACAGCTCTGGAAACACCATATATTTT. Protein product: CASSLDSSGNTIYF.

The V call is TRBV27, the J call TRBJ2-2; 9 bases are a match to TRBD1. Germline V gene lookup returns CDR1 MNHEY and CDR2 SMNVEV (reference sequence). V shed 4 bases, J shed 6 bases, and the junction held 9 bases outside the gene matches. The CDR3 covers 16 residues. The CDR3: CASSYGTGSGPGELFF. The CDR3 DNA reads TGTGCCAGCAGTTACGGGACAGGGAGTGGCCCCGGGGAGCTGTTTTTT.

The chain has TRBV19 and TRBJ2-1, with 11 bases identical to TRBD2. CDR3 length: 14 amino acids. CDR1 is LNHDA and CDR2 is SQIVND in the germline V gene (reference sequence). V dropped 9 bases and J dropped 4; count of bases not matched to a gene: 5. The CDR3 sequence: CASQRLAGYNEQFF. CDR3 nucleotides: TGTGCCAGCCAGAGACTAGCGGGATACAATGAGCAGTTCTTC.

The chain uses TRBV6-5 and TRBJ1-3; 7 bases map to TRBD1. The CDR3 runs to 15 residues. V trimming: 7 bases; J trimming: 3 bases; junction bases outside the gene matches: 9. Germline CDR1 MNHEY, CDR2 SVGAGI. CDR3 region: CASTGQIVFGNTIYF. CDR3 DNA sequence: TGTGCCAGCACGGGACAGATAGTTTTTGGAAACACCATATATTTT.

The genes are TRBV5-1 and TRBJ2-7, with 9 nucleotides matching TRBD2. V shed 5 bases and J 3 bases; nucleotides not matched to a gene: 6. Germline loops: CDR1 SGHRS, CDR2 YFSETQ. This CDR3 is built from 14 residues. The CDR3, as DNA: TGCGCCAGCAGTGGGGATAGCGGGGGCTACGAGCAGTACTTC. Protein product: CASSGDSGGYEQYF.

The chain is built from TRBV7-2 and TRBJ2-5; TRBD2 agrees at 12 bases. Germline lookup yields CDR1 SGHTA and CDR2 FQGNSA. This CDR3 is built from 15 residues. V shed 6 bases and J 6 bases; nucleotides not matched to a gene: 8. The CDR3 DNA sequence: TGTGCCAGCAGTTTCGGACTAGCGGGATCCAAGACCCAGTACTTC. Translating it yields CASSFGLAGSKTQYF.

V gene TRBV5-1 combines with J gene TRBJ1-2; D might be TRBD1 (6 bases). The CDR3 has 14 residues. Trimming shortened V by 1 base and J by 7 bases, and 14 bases separated the two germline ends. Germline assignment: CDR1 SGHRS and CDR2 YFSETQ. The CDR3 nucleotides read TGCGCCAGCAGCTTGCCGGAGGGGGGGGGTGGCTACACCTTC. This codes for CASSLPEGGGGYTF.